These 20 T cell receptor beta chains came from one sample sequenced in a study of cytomegalovirus exposure and HLA in healthy donors. Primers included in the PCR were 60 Vbeta and 13 Jbeta primers. Sequenced by immunoSEQ multiplex PCR; TCRdb stores in-frame clones only, minus some. The sample has around 62,000 clones; less than 80% are singletons. The source material was PBMCs. Every receptor here comes from a man between 60 and 70 years old in good health and CMV-seropositive.

The V and J genes are TRBV29-1 and TRBJ1-5; the D is unclear. The germline V and J ends were trimmed by 4 bases and 7 bases, with 14 bases remaining between them. CDR3 size: 13 residues. Germline assignment: CDR1 SQVTM and CDR2 ANQGSEA. The CDR3 spells CSVAYTPKQPQHF. The DNA for the CDR3 is TGCAGCGTTGCCTATACCCCAAAACAGCCCCAGCATTTT.

The chain is built from TRBV5-4 and TRBJ2-1, with 8 bases matching TRBD1. CDR1 and CDR2 from the germline V gene are SGHNT and YYREEE (reference sequence). Trimming at V came to 5 bases and at J to 0 bases, leaving 13 bases not matched to a gene. The CDR3 spans 18 residues. The CDR3 loop reads CASRPPGQAALSYNEQFF. CDR3 in DNA: TGTGCCAGCAGGCCTCCGGGACAGGCTGCCCTCTCCTACAATGAGCAGTTCTTC.

V gene TRBV9 combines with J gene TRBJ2-5, with 8 positions matching TRBD2. The CDR3 is made up of 15 amino acids. V lost 3 bases, J lost 5 bases, and 9 bases stayed unmatched. The germline CDR1 and CDR2 sequences are SGDLS and YYNGEE. The CDR3 is CASSAGTRAGETQYF. The CDR3 coding sequence is TGTGCCAGCAGCGCCGGGACTAGGGCTGGGGAGACCCAGTACTTC.

This clone turned up a few times. The gene calls are TRBV2 and TRBJ2-3; D may be TRBD1 (6 bases). V dropped 6 bases and J dropped 0 bases, with 13 bases sitting between them. The germline V gene encodes CDR1 SNHLY and CDR2 FYNNEI. This CDR3 has 15 residues. DNA for the CDR3: TGTGCCAGCAGGATTGCCAGGGGTAGCACAGATACGCAGTATTTT. It encodes CASRIARGSTDTQYF.

On this clone itself: A much larger clonotype is one base distant, so this may be a read error. This chain links TRBV7-9 with TRBJ1-3; TRBD1 is a possible D gene (6 bases). The germline gives CDR1 SEHNR, CDR2 FQNEAQ (reference sequence). The CDR3 is 13 residues long. The CDR3 DNA sequence: TGTTCCAGCACACAGGGCGGGTGGAACACCATATATTTT. This codes for CSSTQGGWNTIYF.

This clone was seen only once. The chain is built from TRBV6-4 and TRBJ2-7; perhaps TRBD2 as D (6 bases). CDR3 length: 13 amino acids. Germline CDR1 and CDR2: MRHNA and SNTAGT. The ends were cut back, 11 bases at V and 1 base at J, with 15 bases in the middle. The chain's CDR3 is CAEGASDSYEQYF. The DNA of the CDR3 is TGTGCCGAGGGCGCTAGCGATTCCTACGAGCAGTACTTC.

As DNA, the CDR3 is TGTGCCAGCAGTTACGGGGGGGGGAGGACTGAAGCTTTCTTT. Encoded protein: CASSYGGGRTEAFF. The chain is built from TRBV6-5 and TRBJ1-1; TRBD1 is a possible D gene (5 bases). This CDR3 spans 14 amino acids. V lost 2 bases and J lost 5, with 12 bases in between. From germline, CDR1 is MNHEY and CDR2 SVGAGI.

The chain recombines TRBV11-3 with TRBJ2-1, with TRBD1 matching over 8 bases. After removal of 5 bases from V and 7 bases from J, the junction contained 16 bases not matched to a gene. This CDR3 spans 17 amino acids. CDR1 is SGHNT and CDR2 is YENEEA in the germline V gene. The CDR3 protein is CASSQRRARGRGNEQFF. The CDR3 DNA follows: TGTGCCAGCAGCCAACGGCGGGCCAGGGGGCGCGGGAATGAGCAGTTCTTC.

The J gene is TRBJ2-1, the V gene TRBV5-1; no definite D call. V lost 3 bases to trimming and J lost 7 bases, with 17 bases between them. The germline gives CDR1 SGHRS, CDR2 YFSETQ. CDR3 length: 15 residues. CDR3 in amino acids: CASSSVGGEVNEQFF. DNA for the CDR3: TGCGCCAGCAGCTCGGTGGGTGGAGAGGTAAATGAGCAGTTCTTC.

V gene TRBV11-2 combines with J gene TRBJ1-1, with 7 bases aligning to TRBD1. In germline, CDR1 is SGHAT, CDR2 FQNNGV. The CDR3 extends over 14 amino acids. V gave up 1 base and J gave up 8 bases; unmatched junction bases: 7. CDR3 amino acids: CASSLVRGGGEAFF. The DNA for the CDR3 is TGTGCCAGCAGCTTAGTCAGAGGGGGCGGAGAAGCTTTCTTT.

This clone has only a few counts. The CDR3 DNA reads TGTGCCAGCAGCGTCAGGTGGGTGGATACGCAGTATTTT. Translation: CASSVRWVDTQYF. The V gene is TRBV9, the J gene TRBJ2-3; the D is unclear. Germline V gives CDR1 SGDLS, CDR2 YYNGEE. V shed 2 bases and J shed 6 bases, with 10 bases lying between them. The CDR3 totals 13 residues.

This clone was seen only a few times. CDR3 sequence: CASSLAGGMYNEQFF. The CDR3 bases are TGTGCCAGCAGCTTAGCAGGGGGCATGTACAATGAGCAGTTCTTC. This chain connects TRBV11-2 to TRBJ2-1; 8 positions match TRBD1. The CDR3 runs 15 residues. Trimming removed 1 base from V and 4 bases from J; junction bases left unmatched: 3. Germline V gene sequence: CDR1 SGHAT, CDR2 FQNNGV.

The chain carries TRBV5-1 and TRBJ1-5; D might be TRBD1 (5 bases). V gave up 0 bases and J gave up 3 bases, with 10 bases separating them. The CDR3 extends over 15 amino acids. Germline V gene sequence: CDR1 SGHRS, CDR2 YFSETQ. The CDR3 DNA is TGCGCCAGCAGCTTGGTAGGGGCCCTCAATCAGCCCCAGCATTTT. Translated: CASSLVGALNQPQHF.

This rearrangement joins TRBV10-1 to TRBJ1-4; 7 nucleotides align to TRBD1. This CDR3 region has 14 residues. Trimming cost V 2 bases and J 8 bases; bases outside gene matches: 5. Germline CDR1 WNHNN, CDR2 SYGVQD (reference sequence). For the CDR3, the DNA is TGCGCCAGCAGTGAGCCGACAGGGAGGGAAAAACTGTTTTTT. Protein product: CASSEPTGREKLFF.

The chain combines TRBV18 with TRBJ1-1, with a possible D match to TRBD1 (6 bases). The germline V gene has CDR1 KGHSH and CDR2 LQKENI. This CDR3 is built from 13 residues. V was cut by 5 bases and J by 2 bases, with 9 bases left in between. CDR3 nucleotides: TGTGCCAGCTCAAGACAGGAAAACACTGAAGCTTTCTTT. Encoded protein: CASSRQENTEAFF.

The chain recombines TRBV7-9 with TRBJ2-7, with 7 bases that match TRBD2. The germline V gene encodes CDR1 SEHNR and CDR2 FQNEAQ (reference sequence). The CDR3 is made up of 16 amino acids. V gave up 0 bases and J gave up 5 bases; unmatched junction bases: 10. The DNA of the CDR3 is TGTGCCAGCAGCTTAGCCCGGTTACTGGGAGGGGACGAGCAGTACTTC. Translating gives CASSLARLLGGDEQYF.

This clone appeared a few times. The chain combines TRBV6-5 with TRBJ1-2; no reliable D call. Looked up from germline, CDR1 is MNHEY and CDR2 is SVGAGI. CDR3 size: 12 residues. V lost 6 bases and J 4 bases, leaving 9 bases between the germline ends. The CDR3 region is CASRTSSYGYTF. As DNA, the CDR3 is TGTGCCAGCAGGACATCGAGCTATGGCTACACCTTC.

This clone was observed a single time. The rearrangement links TRBV6-5 to TRBJ2-1; D uncertain. The CDR3 totals 15 residues. CDR1 is MNHEY, CDR2 SVGAGI, per germline. V dropped 6 bases and J dropped 0 bases, with 12 bases sitting between them. The CDR3 nucleotides read TGTGCCAGCAGCCTCAGCGTCAACTCCTACAATGAGCAGTTCTTC. This gives the protein CASSLSVNSYNEQFF.

The rearrangement joins TRBV5-1 to TRBJ2-1; TRBD2 matches 10 bases. CDR3 length: 15 residues. Unmatched junction bases numbered 11, after V lost 7 bases and J lost 7 bases. Germline values: CDR1 SGHRS, CDR2 YFSETQ. CDR3 sequence reads: CASSGVLAGGNEQFF. The CDR3 DNA reads as TGCGCCAGCTCGGGGGTATTAGCGGGGGGAAATGAGCAGTTCTTC.

J is TRBJ1-1 and V is TRBV6-6; 8 bases align to TRBD1. J gave up 7 bases and V 6 bases, and 13 bases lay outside the gene matches. The CDR3 extends over 15 amino acids. CDR1 and CDR2 from the germline V gene are MNHNY and SVGAGI (reference sequence). The CDR3 DNA reads TGTGCCAGCAGAAAGACAGGGGACGGGTGGGGTGAAGCTTTCTTT. It yields the protein CASRKTGDGWGEAFF.